Below, 21 T cell receptor beta chains from the same sample are listed, as sequenced in a study of T-cell reconstitution after alpha-beta-depleted transplantation in children. Using unique molecular identifiers, the investigators prepared the TCRbeta library. TCRdb independently ran MiXCR on the PCR reads; one entry per CDR3 protein. Here the sample spans about 410,000 distinct CDR3 sequences, over 20% being singletons. The source was PBMCs from the stem cell graft donor, collected from the stem cell graft. These receptors originate from a human donor who donated a stem cell graft to a child with acute myeloid leukemia.

This clonotype was seen a single time. V is TRBV7-2 and J is TRBJ2-3; D not certain. This CDR3 comprises 14 residues. Trimming stripped 4 bases from V and 2 bases from J, with 10 bases between. CDR1 is SGHTA, CDR2 FQGNSA, per germline. The CDR3 reads CASSSRKDTDTQYF. CDR3 nucleotide sequence: TGTGCCAGCAGCTCCAGGAAGGACACAGATACGCAGTATTTT.

This clonotype came up a few times. The rearrangement links TRBV4-2 to TRBJ2-7, with 13 bases that match TRBD2. Germline lookup yields CDR1 LGHNA and CDR2 YNFKEQ. This CDR3 has 17 residues. V shed 3 bases and J 6 bases; nucleotides not matched to a gene: 11. The CDR3 coding sequence is TGTGCCAGCAGCCATGCTCCGAGGACTAGCGGGAGAAGCGAGCAGTACTTC. Its protein product is CASSHAPRTSGRSEQYF.

At least ten counts were recorded for this clonotype. The J gene is TRBJ2-7, the V gene TRBV10-3; TRBD2 agrees at 7 bases. CDR1 ENHRY and CDR2 SYGVKD come from the germline V gene. J gave up 3 bases and V 11 bases, and 10 bases lay outside the gene matches. The CDR3 is 13 residues long. The CDR3 loop is CAHAPSGIYEQYF. Written as DNA, the CDR3 is TGTGCCCATGCGCCTAGCGGAATCTACGAGCAGTACTTC.

The chain has TRBV5-1 and TRBJ2-3, with 8 nucleotides matching TRBD2. The J segment lost 2 bases and the V segment lost 4 bases, leaving 12 bases of the junction unmatched. The CDR3 is 17 residues long. Germline loops: CDR1 SGHRS, CDR2 YFSETQ. The CDR3 spells CASSDGTGTRNTDTQYF. CDR3 DNA: TGCGCCAGCAGCGACGGGACCGGGACTAGAAACACAGATACGCAGTATTTT. Complete variable domain (other parts from reference TRBV5-1 and TRBJ2-3): KAGVTQTPRYLIKTRGQQVTLSCSPISGHRSVSWYQQTPGQGLQFLFEYFSETQRNKGNFPGRFSGRQFSNSRSEMNVSTLELGDSALYLCASSDGTGTRNTDTQYFGPGTRLTVL.

The rearrangement joins TRBV29-1 to TRBJ2-7, with D perhaps given as TRBD1 or TRBD2 (5 bases each). V gave up 4 bases and J gave up 4 bases, with 20 bases separating them. The germline V gene encodes CDR1 SQVTM and CDR2 ANQGSEA. The CDR3 is 15 residues long. The CDR3 reads CSVGEGPTPDYEQYF. CDR3 nucleotide sequence: TGCAGCGTTGGAGAGGGGCCGACACCTGATTACGAGCAGTACTTC.

This clonotype was seen a handful of times. This chain links TRBV27 with TRBJ2-7; the D gene is possibly TRBD2 (5 bases). Germline V gene sequence: CDR1 MNHEY, CDR2 SMNVEV (reference sequence). The CDR3 length is 13 residues. The germline V and J ends were trimmed by 3 bases and 4 bases, with 10 bases remaining between them. The CDR3: CASSFRGRYEQYF. The CDR3 nucleotides read TGTGCCAGCAGTTTCCGCGGGCGTTACGAGCAGTACTTC.

The chain uses TRBV4-2 and TRBJ2-2; a possible D gene is TRBD2 (6 bases). CDR3 length equals 16 residues. The germline V and J ends were trimmed by 2 bases and 1 base, with 11 bases remaining between them. The germline CDR1 and CDR2 sequences are LGHNA and YNFKEQ. For the CDR3, the DNA is TGTGCCAGCAGCCAATACCGGGACTTGAACACCGGGGAGCTGTTTTTT. Translated: CASSQYRDLNTGELFF.

The V call is TRBV3-1, the J call TRBJ2-7; 7 bases fit TRBD2. Germline lookup yields CDR1 LGHDT and CDR2 YNNKEL (reference sequence). The CDR3 is 14 residues long. The V and J ends lost 0 bases and 5 bases, in that order; junction bases with no gene match: 4. The CDR3 sequence is CASSQELGRDEQYF. CDR3 nucleotide sequence: TGTGCCAGCAGCCAAGAACTTGGGAGGGACGAGCAGTACTTC.

The chain employs TRBV29-1 and TRBJ2-1; TRBD2 matches at 13 bases. V trimming: 7 bases; J trimming: 7 bases; junction bases outside the gene matches: 7. CDR3 length: 14 amino acids. Germline V gene sequence: CDR1 SQVTM, CDR2 ANQGSEA. DNA of the CDR3: TGCAGCGCTAAAGGACTAGCGGGAGAGAATGAGCAGTTCTTC. Amino acid sequence: CSAKGLAGENEQFF.

The V and J genes are TRBV12-3 or TRBV12-4 and TRBJ2-3; possible D gene TRBD1, 6 bases. The CDR3 loop spans 15 amino acids. The V end lost 6 bases, the J end lost 0 bases, and 13 bases lay between the germline ends. The CDR3 sequence is CASSRQDSSTDTQYF. CDR3 sequence (DNA): TGTGCCAGCAGCCGACAGGACTCTAGCACAGATACGCAGTATTTT.

This clonotype was counted ten times or more. The chain has TRBV12-3 or TRBV12-4 and TRBJ2-7, with 7 positions matching TRBD1. J was trimmed by 6 bases and V by 10 bases; bases with no gene match: 6. The CDR3 loop spans 11 amino acids. Here the CDR3 reads CATKTGAEQYF. DNA for the CDR3: TGTGCCACGAAAACAGGGGCCGAGCAGTACTTC.

To note about this clonotype: The junction departs from germline at one end; a sequencing error may be responsible. The chain links TRBV10-2 to TRBJ1-5, with a weak D call TRBD1 (6 bases). This CDR3 is built from 14 residues. The germline CDR1 and CDR2 sequences are WSHSY and SAAADI. The CDR3 region is CASNEGGLNQPQHF. The CDR3, as DNA: TGCGCCAGCAATGAGGGGGGATTGAATCAGCCCCAGCATTTT.

This clonotype was observed a few times. The chain recombines TRBV5-1 with TRBJ1-1, with D unclear. The CDR3 runs to 15 residues. Trimming stripped 0 bases from V and 3 bases from J, with 12 bases between. In germline, CDR1 is SGHRS, CDR2 YFSETQ. Here the CDR3 reads CASSLDGRSYTEAFF. For the CDR3, the DNA is TGCGCCAGCAGCTTGGATGGGAGGTCGTACACTGAAGCTTTCTTT.

Turning to this clonotype: A clone one base away is much larger, so this may be a read error. This chain uses TRBV20-1 with TRBJ2-7; 11 bases fit TRBD2. Germline loops: CDR1 DFQATT, CDR2 SNEGSKA (reference sequence). This CDR3 is 14 amino acids long. The CDR3 DNA is TGCTGTGCTAGACTAGCGGGAAACTCCTACGAGCAGTACTTC. Protein product: CCARLAGNSYEQYF.

J is TRBJ1-5 and V is TRBV29-1, with D possibly TRBD1 on 5 matching bases. Trimming took 6 bases from V and 5 from J, leaving 14 bases between them. The CDR3 sequence is 13 residues long. CDR1 and CDR2 (germline): SQVTM, ANQGSEA. CDR3 protein: CSVAGTLDQPQHF. The CDR3 nucleotides read TGCAGCGTGGCCGGGACTCTCGATCAGCCCCAGCATTTT.

The chain is built from TRBV5-1 and TRBJ1-6; unclear D gene. This CDR3 has 15 residues. From germline, CDR1 is SGHRS and CDR2 YFSETQ. V was shortened by 4 bases and J by 2 bases, with 10 bases between the two germline ends. The CDR3 coding sequence is TGCGCCAGCAGCATGGAAGGACCCTATAATTCACCCCTCCACTTT. Translated: CASSMEGPYNSPLHF.

As regards this clonotype: Germline is not matched at one junction end, which may reflect a read error. The V and J genes are TRBV7-7 and TRBJ2-5, with 8 bases matching TRBD1. Germline CDR1 SSHAT, CDR2 FNYEAQ (reference sequence). This CDR3 region has 14 residues. In nucleotides, the CDR3 is TGTGCTAGCAGCTTAGGGACAGGTCAAGAGACCCAGTACTTC. It translates to CASSLGTGQETQYF. Based on the CDR3 plus reference TRBV7-7 and TRBJ2-5, the full variable domain is GAGVSQSPRYKVTKRGQDVTLRCDPISSHATLYWYQQALGQGPEFLTYFNYEAQPDKSGLPSDRFSAERPEGSISTLTIQRTEQRDSAMYRCASSLGTGQETQYFGPGTRLLVL.

This clonotype was counted at least ten times. The chain recombines TRBV5-1 with TRBJ1-1, with 8 bases lining up with TRBD1. The CDR3 is made up of 14 amino acids. Germline assignment: CDR1 SGHRS and CDR2 YFSETQ. V gave up 2 bases and J gave up 6 bases; unmatched junction bases: 6. DNA for the CDR3: TGCGCCAGCAGCTTATCTACAGGGGGTGCTGAAGCTTTCTTT. Translating it yields CASSLSTGGAEAFF.

V and J are TRBV20-1 and TRBJ2-5; D is ambiguous. Per germline, CDR1 DFQATT and CDR2 SNEGSKA (reference sequence). CDR3 length equals 15 residues. Trimming cost V 0 bases and J 5 bases, with 16 bases left between them. CDR3 DNA: TGCAGTGCTAGAGACCCTAGAACCTCCTCCGAGACCCAGTACTTC. Amino acid sequence: CSARDPRTSSETQYF.

The table lists this clonotype with many counts. The rearrangement joins TRBV24-1 to TRBJ1-2; 7 positions match TRBD1. The CDR3 is 14 amino acids. V dropped 4 bases and J dropped 4; count of bases not matched to a gene: 5. Germline V gene data show CDR1 as KGHDR and CDR2 as SFDVKD. CDR3 DNA sequence: TGTGCCACCAGTGACTTCGGGACAGCCTATGGCTACACCTTC. This translates into CATSDFGTAYGYTF.

This clonotype was recorded many times. CDR3 nucleotide sequence: TGCGCCAGCAGTCCCGGGACAGGGGCGACGGGCAATCAGCCCCAGCATTTT. Protein product: CASSPGTGATGNQPQHF. The rearrangement uses TRBV4-3 and TRBJ1-5; 10 positions agree with TRBD1. The V segment lost 6 bases and the J segment 2 bases; nucleotides outside the gene matches: 10. This CDR3 region has 17 residues. CDR1 is LGHNA and CDR2 is YSLEER in the germline V gene.